This entry lists 5 T cell receptor beta chains sequenced from one sample in a study of T cell clones after liver transplantation. Sequencing was performed with immunoSEQ multiplex PCR; in TCRdb, only in-frame clones are kept and a portion is missing. The sample consists of approximately 72,000 clones, roughly 90% of them appearing once. Sample: CD4+ T cells from blood, taken before liver transplant. These receptors originate from a human donor who received a liver transplant.

This rearrangement joins TRBV30 to TRBJ2-5, with 13 bases fitting TRBD2. Germline V gene lookup returns CDR1 GTSNPN and CDR2 SVGIG (reference sequence). Trimming removed 3 bases from V and 7 bases from J; junction bases left unmatched: 8. CDR3 length: 15 residues. The CDR3 bases are TGTGCCTGGAGCGCGACTAGCGGGGGGCTCGTGACCCAGTACTTC. It specifies CAWSATSGGLVTQYF.

This chain joins TRBV7-3 and TRBJ2-3; D gene unclear. The CDR3 is 15 residues long. V lost 1 base and J lost 0, with 8 bases in between. The V gene's germline CDR1 is SGHTA and CDR2 FQGTGA. CDR3 in DNA: TGTGCCAGCAGCTTAATAGGCACTAGCACAGATACGCAGTATTTT. It yields the protein CASSLIGTSTDTQYF. Variable domain in full (rest from reference TRBV7-3 and TRBJ2-3): GAGVSQTPSNKVTEKGKYVELRCDPISGHTALYWYRQSLGQGPEFLIYFQGTGAADDSGLPNDRFFAVRPEGSVSTLKIQRTERGDSAVYLCASSLIGTSTDTQYFGPGTRLTVL.

V usage is TRBV4-2 and J usage is TRBJ1-1; D gene unclear. Trimming pared 0 bases from V and 3 bases from J, leaving 5 bases between. This CDR3 spans 13 amino acids. Germline CDR1 reads LGHNA; CDR2 reads YNFKEQ. The CDR3 reads CASSQDRDTEAFF. The DNA for the CDR3 is TGTGCCAGCAGCCAAGATAGAGACACTGAAGCTTTCTTT.

The chain has TRBV19 and TRBJ2-3, with TRBD1 matching over 7 bases. Trimming cost V 8 bases and J 4 bases; bases outside gene matches: 6. The CDR3 totals 13 residues. Per the germline V gene, CDR1 is LNHDA and CDR2 is SQIVND (reference sequence). CDR3 DNA sequence: TGTGCCAGTCATGACAGGGCCGCAGATACGCAGTATTTT. Translated: CASHDRAADTQYF.

J is TRBJ1-1 and V is TRBV18; 12 positions match TRBD1. The germline V gene encodes CDR1 KGHSH and CDR2 LQKENI. The junction had 10 bases not matched to a gene; V was cut back by 6 bases and J by 5 bases. This CDR3 has 16 residues. In DNA form, the CDR3 reads TGTGCCAGCTCTCAACCGGGACAGGGGGCTCTGACTGAAGCTTTCTTT. It codes for CASSQPGQGALTEAFF. Based on the CDR3 plus reference TRBV18 and TRBJ1-1, the full variable domain is NAGVMQNPRHLVRRRGQEARLRCSPMKGHSHVYWYRQLPEEGLKFMVYLQKENIIDESGMPKERFSAEFPKEGPSILRIQQVVRGDSAAYFCASSQPGQGALTEAFFGQGTRLTVV.